One T cell receptor (beta chain) is described in this entry. The data belong to a study of cytomegalovirus exposure and HLA in healthy donors. This CDR3 region has 15 residues. The germline CDR1 and CDR2 sequences are SGHTA and FQGTGA. V was pared by 1 base and J by 9 bases, with 4 bases of the junction left unmatched. 13 Jbeta primers and 60 Vbeta primers were used for the PCR. Profiled with immunoSEQ multiplex PCR; TCRdb holds only in-frame clones, not every one. This table has 100,000 or so clones, 69% appearing once. The clonotype originates from a man aged 25 to 45 in good health and CMV-seronegative. Sequenced input: PBMCs. V and J are TRBV7-3 and TRBJ2-1; 12 bases match TRBD2. The CDR3 DNA sequence: TGTGCCAGCAGCTTAAGGGCTAGCGGGAGGGGTGAGCAGTTCTTC. Translating gives CASSLRASGRGEQFF.